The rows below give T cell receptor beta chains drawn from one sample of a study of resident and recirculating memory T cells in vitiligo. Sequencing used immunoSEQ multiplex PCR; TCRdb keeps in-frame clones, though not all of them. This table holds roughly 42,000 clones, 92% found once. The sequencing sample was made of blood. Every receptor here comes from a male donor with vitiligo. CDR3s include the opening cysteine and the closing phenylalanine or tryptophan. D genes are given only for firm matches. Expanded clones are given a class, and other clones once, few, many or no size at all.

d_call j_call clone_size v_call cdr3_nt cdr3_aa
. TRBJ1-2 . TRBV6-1 TGTGCCAGCAGTGCAGACTCCTGGGGCTACACCTTC CASSADSWGYTF
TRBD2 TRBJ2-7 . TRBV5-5 TGTGCCAGCAGCCCACAGGTTGGCGGGGGATGGTACGAGCAGTACTTC CASSPQVGGGWYEQYF
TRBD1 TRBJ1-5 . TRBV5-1 TGCGCCAGCAGCACGGGACAGCCAAATCAGCCCCAGCATTTT CASSTGQPNQPQHF
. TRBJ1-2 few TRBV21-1 TGTGCCAGCAATCTCAGGACTTCCGATGGCTACACCTTC CASNLRTSDGYTF
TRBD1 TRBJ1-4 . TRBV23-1 TGCGCCAGCGGACTCGGGACAGAGGTAGAAAAACTGTTTTTT CASGLGTEVEKLFF
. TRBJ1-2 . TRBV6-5 TGTGCCAGCAGGCGACAGGCTAACTATGGCTACACCTTC CASRRQANYGYTF
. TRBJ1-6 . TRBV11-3 TGTGCCAGCAGTCTGAGACAGAGGATTGTGTCACCCCTCCACTTT CASSLRQRIVSPLHF
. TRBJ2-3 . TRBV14 TGTGCCAGCAGCCGGGAGGCGATTTCGGGTACGCAGTATTTT CASSREAISGTQYF
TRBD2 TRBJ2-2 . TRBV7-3 TGTGCCAGCAGCGCAGCGGGGGGAGTCGCCGGGGAGCTGTTTTTT CASSAAGGVAGELFF
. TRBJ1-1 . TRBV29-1 TGCAGCGTTGAACGGAGGGCGGCGAACACTGAAGCTTTCTTT CSVERRAANTEAFF
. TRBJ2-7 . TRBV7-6 TGTGCCAGCAGCTTTGGCACAGGAACCTACGAGCAGTACTTC CASSFGTGTYEQYF
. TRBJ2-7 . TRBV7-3 TGTGCCAGCAGCTCCCGGAGGGAAGGGGGCGGCTCCGAGCAGTACTTC CASSSRREGGGSEQYF
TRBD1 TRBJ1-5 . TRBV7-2 TGTGCCAGCAGCCAAGGACAGGGTCAGCCCCAGCATTTT CASSQGQGQPQHF
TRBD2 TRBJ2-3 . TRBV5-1 TGCGCCAGCAGCTTGGCGATTAGCGGGGGGTCCTATTTCACAGATACGCAGTATTTT CASSLAISGGSYFTDTQYF
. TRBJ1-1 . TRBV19 TGTGCCAGTAGTTCCCAGGGCGCTGCTGAAGCTTTCTTT CASSSQGAAEAFF
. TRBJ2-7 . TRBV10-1 TGCGCCAGCAGGGGGGGTAGTGGAAAAGATCACCCCTACGAGCAGTACTTC CASRGGSGKDHPYEQYF
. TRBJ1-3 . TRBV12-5 TGTGCTAGTGGTTTGCAGGGGCCTGGAAACACCATATATTTT CASGLQGPGNTIYF
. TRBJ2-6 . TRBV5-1 TGCGCCAGCAAGGCAGGGCCTGGGGCCAACGTCCTGACTTTC CASKAGPGANVLTF
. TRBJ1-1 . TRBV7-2 TGTGCCAGCAGCTTCAGGGGAGAACTGATTGAAGCTTTCTTT CASSFRGELIEAFF
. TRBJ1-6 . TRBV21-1 TGTGCCAGTGGGGTTTCAAAGGAAGGGACTCTCCCTGCTAGGGATTCACCCCTCCACTTT CASGVSKEGTLPARDSPLHF
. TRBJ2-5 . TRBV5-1 TGCGCCAGCAGCTCCCAATCCCAAGAGACCCAGTACTTC CASSSQSQETQYF
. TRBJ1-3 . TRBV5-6 TGTGCCAGCAGCTTGGTATCAAAAGGGAGGTCTGGAAACACCATATATTTT CASSLVSKGRSGNTIYF
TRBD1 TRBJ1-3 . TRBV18 TGTGCCAGCTCGTCGGGGACAGCCGGCTCTGGAAACACCATATATTTT CASSSGTAGSGNTIYF
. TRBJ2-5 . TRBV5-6 TGTGCCAGCAGCTTGCGACGGTTAGGAGGGGAGACCCAGTACTTC CASSLRRLGGETQYF
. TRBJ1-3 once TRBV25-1 TGTGCCAGCAGTGACTATATCTCGGGAAACACCATATATTTT CASSDYISGNTIYF
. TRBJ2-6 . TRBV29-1 TGCAGCGTAATACTCAGGGGAGCCAACGTCCTGACTTTC CSVILRGANVLTF
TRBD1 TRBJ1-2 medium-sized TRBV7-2 TGTGCCAGCAGCCCGCCAGGACAGGGAGTATTTGGCTACACCTTC CASSPPGQGVFGYTF
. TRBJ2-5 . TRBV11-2 TGTGCCAGCAGCTCACTTCTTGACAGCTACCAAGAGACCCAGTACTTC CASSSLLDSYQETQYF
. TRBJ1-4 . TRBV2 TGTGCCAGCGGGCCCGGCGGGGAAAAACTGTTTTTT CASGPGGEKLFF